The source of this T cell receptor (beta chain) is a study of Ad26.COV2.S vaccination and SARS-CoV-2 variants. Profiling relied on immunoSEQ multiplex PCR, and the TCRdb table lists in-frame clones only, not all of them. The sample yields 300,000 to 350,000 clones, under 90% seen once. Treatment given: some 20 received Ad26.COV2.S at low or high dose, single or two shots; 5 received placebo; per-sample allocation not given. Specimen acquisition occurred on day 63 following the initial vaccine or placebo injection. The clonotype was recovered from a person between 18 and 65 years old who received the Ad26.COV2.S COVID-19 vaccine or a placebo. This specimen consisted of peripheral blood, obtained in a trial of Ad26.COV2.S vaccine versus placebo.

CDR3 loop: CASSLGLADYNEQFF. In DNA, the CDR3 is TGTGCCAGCAGCCTCGGACTAGCGGATTACAATGAGCAGTTCTTC. This chain uses TRBV9 with TRBJ2-1, with 10 bases aligning to TRBD2. V shed 4 bases and J 4 bases; nucleotides not matched to a gene: 5. Germline loops: CDR1 SGDLS, CDR2 YYNGEE. This CDR3 contains 15 residues.